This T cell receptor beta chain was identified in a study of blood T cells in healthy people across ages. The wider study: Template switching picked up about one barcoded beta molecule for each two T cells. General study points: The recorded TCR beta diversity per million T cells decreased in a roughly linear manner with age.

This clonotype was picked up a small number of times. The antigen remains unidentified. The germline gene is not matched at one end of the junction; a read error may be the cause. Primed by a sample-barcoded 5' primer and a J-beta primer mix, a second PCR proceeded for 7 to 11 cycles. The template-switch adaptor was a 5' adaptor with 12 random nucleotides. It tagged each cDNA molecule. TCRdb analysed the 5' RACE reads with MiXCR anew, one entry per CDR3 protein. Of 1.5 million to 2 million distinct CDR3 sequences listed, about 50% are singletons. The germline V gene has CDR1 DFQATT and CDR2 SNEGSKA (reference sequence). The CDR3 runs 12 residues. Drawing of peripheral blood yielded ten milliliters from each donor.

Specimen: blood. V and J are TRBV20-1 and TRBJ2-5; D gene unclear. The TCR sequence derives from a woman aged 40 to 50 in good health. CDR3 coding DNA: TGCAGTGCTCCCCGTTACCAGGAGACCCAGTACTTC. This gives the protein CSAPRYQETQYF.